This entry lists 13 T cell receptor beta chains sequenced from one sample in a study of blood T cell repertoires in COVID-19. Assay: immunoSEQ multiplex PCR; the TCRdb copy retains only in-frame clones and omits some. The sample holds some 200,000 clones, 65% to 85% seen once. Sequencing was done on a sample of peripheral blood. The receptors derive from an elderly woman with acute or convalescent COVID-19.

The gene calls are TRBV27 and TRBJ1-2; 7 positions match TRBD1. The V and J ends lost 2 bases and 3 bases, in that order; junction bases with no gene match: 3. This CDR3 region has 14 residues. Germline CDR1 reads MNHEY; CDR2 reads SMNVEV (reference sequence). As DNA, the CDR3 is TGTGCCAGCAGTTTAAGGGACAGAGACTATGGCTACACCTTC. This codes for CASSLRDRDYGYTF.

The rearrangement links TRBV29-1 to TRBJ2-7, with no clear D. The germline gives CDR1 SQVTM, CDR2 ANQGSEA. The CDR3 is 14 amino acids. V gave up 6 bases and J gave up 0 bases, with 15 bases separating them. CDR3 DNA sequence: TGCAGCGTGACACCCAGTGGTAGCTCCTACGAGCAGTACTTC. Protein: CSVTPSGSSYEQYF.

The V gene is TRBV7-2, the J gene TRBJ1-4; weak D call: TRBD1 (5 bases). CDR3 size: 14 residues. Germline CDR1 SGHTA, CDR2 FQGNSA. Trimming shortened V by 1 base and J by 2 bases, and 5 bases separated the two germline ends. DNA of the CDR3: TGTGCCAGCAGCTTAGGGGGCACTAATGAAAAACTGTTTTTT. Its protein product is CASSLGGTNEKLFF.

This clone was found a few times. Written as DNA, the CDR3 is TGTGCCAGCAGTTTAGGACAATACAATGAGCAGTTCTTC. Its protein product is CASSLGQYNEQFF. J is TRBJ2-1 and V is TRBV27, with a tentative D call TRBD1 (5 bases). Germline lookup yields CDR1 MNHEY and CDR2 SMNVEV (reference sequence). Between the trimmed V and J ends, which lost 2 bases and 4 bases, there was a span of 6 bases. The CDR3 has 13 amino acids.

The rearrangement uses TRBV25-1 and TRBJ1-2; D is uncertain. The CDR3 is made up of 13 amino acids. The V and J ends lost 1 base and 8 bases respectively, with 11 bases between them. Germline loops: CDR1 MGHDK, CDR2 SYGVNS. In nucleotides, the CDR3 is TGTGCCAGCAGTGAATCGGGTATCCTAGGCTACACCTTC. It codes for CASSESGILGYTF.

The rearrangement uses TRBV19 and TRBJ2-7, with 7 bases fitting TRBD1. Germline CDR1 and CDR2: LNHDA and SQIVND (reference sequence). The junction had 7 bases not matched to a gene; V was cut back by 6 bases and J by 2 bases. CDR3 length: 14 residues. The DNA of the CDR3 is TGTGCCAGTAGGCTACGGCAGGGGGCCTACGAGCAGTACTTC. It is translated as CASRLRQGAYEQYF.

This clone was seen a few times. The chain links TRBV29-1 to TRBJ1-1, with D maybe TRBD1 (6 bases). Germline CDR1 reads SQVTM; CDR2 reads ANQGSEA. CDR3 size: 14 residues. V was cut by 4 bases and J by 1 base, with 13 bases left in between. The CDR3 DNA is TGCAGCGTTGTCAAGGCGACAGGGAACACTGAAGCTTTCTTT. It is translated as CSVVKATGNTEAFF.

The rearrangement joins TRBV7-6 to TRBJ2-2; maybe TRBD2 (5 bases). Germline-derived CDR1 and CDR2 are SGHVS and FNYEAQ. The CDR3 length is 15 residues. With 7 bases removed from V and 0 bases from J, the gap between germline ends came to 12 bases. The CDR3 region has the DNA TGTGCCAGCAATCCTATCGGGGCGAACACCGGGGAGCTGTTTTTT. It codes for CASNPIGANTGELFF.

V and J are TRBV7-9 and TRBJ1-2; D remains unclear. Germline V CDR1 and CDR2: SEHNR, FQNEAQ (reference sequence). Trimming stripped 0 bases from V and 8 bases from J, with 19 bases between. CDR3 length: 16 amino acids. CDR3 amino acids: CASSLAPAGRLGGYTF. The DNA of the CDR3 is TGTGCCAGCAGCTTAGCGCCCGCGGGCCGCTTGGGGGGCTACACCTTC.

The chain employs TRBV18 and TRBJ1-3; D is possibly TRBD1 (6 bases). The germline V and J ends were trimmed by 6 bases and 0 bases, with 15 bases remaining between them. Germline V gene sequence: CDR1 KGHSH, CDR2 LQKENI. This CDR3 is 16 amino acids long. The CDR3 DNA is TGTGCCAGCTCTTCCGGGACACCGGACTCTGGAAACACCATATATTTT. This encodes CASSSGTPDSGNTIYF.

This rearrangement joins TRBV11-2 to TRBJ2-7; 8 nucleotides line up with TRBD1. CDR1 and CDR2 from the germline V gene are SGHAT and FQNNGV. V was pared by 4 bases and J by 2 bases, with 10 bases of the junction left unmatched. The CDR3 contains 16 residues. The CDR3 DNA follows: TGTGCCAGCAGCTCTCAGGGGGCGGTCGCCGCCTACGAGCAGTACTTC. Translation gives CASSSQGAVAAYEQYF.

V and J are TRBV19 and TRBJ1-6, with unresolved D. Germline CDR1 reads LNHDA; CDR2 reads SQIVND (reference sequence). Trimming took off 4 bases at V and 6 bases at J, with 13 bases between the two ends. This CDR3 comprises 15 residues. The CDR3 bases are TGTGCCAGTAGTAACGGATTACTACCTAATTCACCCCTCCACTTT. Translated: CASSNGLLPNSPLHF.

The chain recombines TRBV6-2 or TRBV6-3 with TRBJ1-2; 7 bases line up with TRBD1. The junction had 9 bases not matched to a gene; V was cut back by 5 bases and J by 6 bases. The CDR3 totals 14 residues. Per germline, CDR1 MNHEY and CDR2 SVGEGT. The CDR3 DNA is TGTGCCAGCAGTAGGACAGGACGAACTAATGGCTACACCTTC. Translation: CASSRTGRTNGYTF.